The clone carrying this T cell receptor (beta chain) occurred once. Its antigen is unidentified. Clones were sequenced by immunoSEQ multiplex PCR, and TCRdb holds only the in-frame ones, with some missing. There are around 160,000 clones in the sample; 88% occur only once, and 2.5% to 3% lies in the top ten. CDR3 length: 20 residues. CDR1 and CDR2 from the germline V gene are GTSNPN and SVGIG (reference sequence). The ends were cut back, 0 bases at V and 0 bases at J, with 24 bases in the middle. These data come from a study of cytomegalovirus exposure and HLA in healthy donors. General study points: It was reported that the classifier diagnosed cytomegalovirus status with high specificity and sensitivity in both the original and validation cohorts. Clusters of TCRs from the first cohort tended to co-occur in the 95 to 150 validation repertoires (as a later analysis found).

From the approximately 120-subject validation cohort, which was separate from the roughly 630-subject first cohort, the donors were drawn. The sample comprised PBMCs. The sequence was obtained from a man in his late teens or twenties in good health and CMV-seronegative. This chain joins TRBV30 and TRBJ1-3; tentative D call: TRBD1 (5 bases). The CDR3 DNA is TGTGCCTGGAGTGTACTCCCAGGGCCCATTCTACAGTGCTCTGGAAACACCATATATTTT. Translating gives CAWSVLPGPILQCSGNTIYF.